The 14 T cell receptor beta chains below all came from one sample that was sequenced in a study of T cells expressing NK-cell markers. TCRdb reanalyzed the 5' RACE reads and collapses them to one entry per CDR3 protein, without DNA. This listing includes about 180,000 distinct CDR3 sequences. The sequencing sample was made of blood T cells: a sorted CD56 or NKG2C T cell subset, CD4+ or CD8+ T cells, or bulk PBMC T cells (not recorded which). The receptors come from a man aged 18 to 69 in good health.

The J gene is TRBJ2-7, the V gene TRBV18. CDR1 is KGHSH and CDR2 is LQKENI in the germline V gene. The CDR3 loop spans 14 amino acids. The CDR3: CASSPRDTGREQYF.

The chain joins TRBV6-1 to TRBJ1-4; TCRdb's D gene call, TRBD1, goes unchecked for lack of DNA. CDR3 length: 14 amino acids. Germline V gives CDR1 MNHNS, CDR2 SASEGT. This chain's CDR3 is CASSGGGGYEKLFF.

The chain joins TRBV12-5 to TRBJ2-4; the D call of TRBD2 rests on TCRdb alone, since no DNA is present to check it. Germline loops: CDR1 LGHNT, CDR2 FRNRAP. The CDR3 loop spans 17 amino acids. The CDR3 region is CASGLTPGLARVAVEYF.

The J gene is TRBJ2-1, the V gene TRBV12-3 or TRBV12-4; TCRdb designates TRBD1, a call that cannot be tested without DNA. The CDR3 is 18 amino acids. The CDR3 reads CASSWGRDRGHPINEQFF.

The chain recombines TRBV11-1 with TRBJ2-3. The CDR3 covers 15 residues. CDR1 and CDR2 from the germline V gene are SGHAT and FQDESV (reference sequence). The CDR3 spells CASSPNLSSGGTQYF.

This sequence joins TRBV27 and TRBJ1-2; TCRdb designates TRBD1, a call that cannot be tested without DNA. Germline V CDR1 and CDR2: MNHEY, SMNVEV (reference sequence). This CDR3 is built from 11 residues. Here the CDR3 reads CASSQGVGYTF.

The chain is built from TRBV27 and TRBJ2-3; checking the TCRdb D call of TRBD1 is not possible without DNA. Germline values: CDR1 MNHEY, CDR2 SMNVEV (reference sequence). The CDR3 is 19 residues long. The CDR3 loop reads CASSSGQGKKTGVTDTQYF.

V is TRBV20-1 and J is TRBJ2-1; TCRdb selects TRBD2, and the lack of DNA leaves this call unchecked. The CDR3 is 14 amino acids. CDR1 is DFQATT and CDR2 is SNEGSKA in the germline V gene (reference sequence). The CDR3 reads CSAMFQRGGNEQFF.

The genes are TRBV7-9 and TRBJ1-1; TCRdb selects TRBD1, and the lack of DNA leaves this call unchecked. The CDR3 consists of 14 residues. Per the germline V gene, CDR1 is SEHNR and CDR2 is FQNEAQ (reference sequence). CDR3 protein: CASSLGTSRTEAFF.

The chain uses TRBV19 and TRBJ2-3; the D call of TRBD1 rests on TCRdb alone, since no DNA is present to check it. The germline gives CDR1 LNHDA, CDR2 SQIVND (reference sequence). This CDR3 comprises 13 residues. CDR3 in amino acids: CASGAGGVWAQYF.

The V call is TRBV5-6, the J call TRBJ2-7; TCRdb lists TRBD1, though no DNA is available to test this call. Germline CDR1 SGHDT, CDR2 YYEEEE. CDR3 length equals 16 residues. The CDR3 sequence is CASSSPLSQGVGEQYF.

This chain joins TRBV12-3 or TRBV12-4 and TRBJ2-7; checking the TCRdb D call of TRBD1 is not possible without DNA. This CDR3 is 14 amino acids long. CDR3 residues: CASSGGGESYEQYF.

J is TRBJ1-2 and V is TRBV6-5. The CDR3 is 13 amino acids. CDR1 is MNHEY and CDR2 is SVGAGI in the germline V gene. This CDR3 reads CASSYQGVDGYTF.

The rearrangement joins TRBV15 to TRBJ1-2. The CDR3 extends over 14 amino acids. Germline V CDR1 and CDR2: LNHNV, YYDKDF (reference sequence). CDR3 region: CATSRVEGNYGYTF.